The next 15 T cell receptor beta chains were all read from a single sample in a study of T-cell memory formation after mild COVID-19. TCRdb analysed the 5' RACE reads with MiXCR anew, one entry per CDR3 protein. The data show roughly 560,000 distinct CDR3 sequences, approximately 20% seen once. The material sequenced was PBMCs or a T cell subset sorted from them (not recorded which). These TCRs come from an adult woman who had mild COVID-19 (a few samples of this study predate the infection). Cell type and time point are not known.

Worth noting for this clonotype: Compared with germline, one end of the junction differs, possibly owing to a read error. J is TRBJ2-1 and V is TRBV6-5, with D perhaps TRBD1 (7 bases). Per germline, CDR1 MNHEY and CDR2 SVGAGI. The CDR3 extends over 18 amino acids. The CDR3 nucleotides are TGTGCCAGAAGTTACGGCCCAGGGGGGTCCCCCTCCTACAATGAGCAGTTCTTC. It encodes CARSYGPGGSPSYNEQFF.

This clonotype was found a few times. The chain carries TRBV12-3 or TRBV12-4 and TRBJ1-4; D gene unclear. Trimming removed 8 bases from V and 0 bases from J, with 7 bases in between. The CDR3 runs to 13 residues. The DNA for the CDR3 is TGTGCCAGCTCCGATGCAACTAATGAAAAACTGTTTTTT. Translation: CASSDATNEKLFF.

The chain recombines TRBV7-6 with TRBJ1-2, with 9 bases that match TRBD1. Germline lookup yields CDR1 SGHVS and CDR2 FNYEAQ. CDR3 length: 15 residues. The V and J ends lost 5 bases and 6 bases, in that order; junction bases with no gene match: 10. CDR3: CASSPTTGQGNGYTF. CDR3 sequence (DNA): TGTGCCAGCAGCCCTACGACCGGACAGGGGAATGGCTACACCTTC.

This chain connects TRBV12-3 or TRBV12-4 to TRBJ2-5; no clear D gene. V was trimmed by 11 bases and J by 2 bases, leaving 18 bases between them. The length of the CDR3 is 14 residues. CDR3 DNA sequence: TGTGCCGCGGCCACCGATGCAGCACAAGAGACCCAGTACTTC. Translated: CAAATDAAQETQYF.

This sequence joins TRBV29-1 and TRBJ2-7; TRBD1 aligns across 9 bases. After removal of 4 bases from V and 2 bases from J, the junction contained 18 bases not matched to a gene. Germline V gene sequence: CDR1 SQVTM, CDR2 ANQGSEA. The CDR3 has 18 amino acids. The CDR3 reads CSVVVPQAGTGLPYEQYF. The CDR3 DNA follows: TGCAGCGTTGTCGTCCCACAAGCCGGGACAGGGCTCCCCTACGAGCAGTACTTC.

Many counts were recorded for this clonotype. The chain carries TRBV7-2 and TRBJ2-1; TRBD2 aligns across 13 bases. The CDR3 is 15 residues long. With 5 bases clipped from V and 9 bases from J, the junction kept 7 bases outside the gene matches. In germline, CDR1 is SGHTA, CDR2 FQGNSA. In DNA form, the CDR3 reads TGTGCCAGCAGCACCACTAGCGGGAGGGCTGGTGAGCAGTTCTTC. Amino acid sequence: CASSTTSGRAGEQFF.

This clonotype has more than one count but fewer than ten. This chain connects TRBV6-5 to TRBJ2-7; 11 bases align to TRBD2. V lost 2 bases and J lost 3; bases outside the gene matches: 9. This CDR3 comprises 17 residues. The germline V gene has CDR1 MNHEY and CDR2 SVGAGI. This CDR3 is CASSYNARLAGGYEQYF. CDR3 DNA sequence: TGTGCCAGCAGTTACAACGCCCGGCTAGCGGGAGGCTACGAGCAGTACTTC.

The chain recombines TRBV11-2 with TRBJ2-1; 13 nucleotides line up with TRBD2. With V trimmed by 4 bases and J by 6 bases, 15 bases remained unmatched. The CDR3 is made up of 19 amino acids. CDR1 is SGHAT and CDR2 is FQNNGV in the germline V gene. The chain's CDR3 is CASSSLRTSGSNTGNEQFF. The CDR3 bases are TGTGCCAGCAGCTCACTTCGGACTAGCGGGAGCAATACCGGCAATGAGCAGTTCTTC.

This clonotype has a handful of counts. The chain carries TRBV12-3 or TRBV12-4 and TRBJ2-6, with TRBD1 matching over 8 bases. This CDR3 contains 18 residues. V shed 5 bases and J 0 bases; nucleotides not matched to a gene: 9. CDR3 protein: CASSPRQGTPSGANVLTF. The DNA of the CDR3 is TGTGCCAGCAGTCCCCGACAGGGGACCCCCTCTGGGGCCAACGTCCTGACTTTC.

This clonotype showed up just a few times. J is TRBJ2-1 and V is TRBV7-7; D not resolved. V was shortened by 1 base and J by 0 bases, with 7 bases between the two germline ends. Germline CDR1 is SSHAT and CDR2 is FNYEAQ (reference sequence). The CDR3 runs to 15 residues. CDR3 nucleotide sequence: TGTGCCAGCAGCTTAGAGGTCAGCTCCTACAATGAGCAGTTCTTC. Protein: CASSLEVSSYNEQFF.

This clonotype has more than one count but fewer than ten. This chain uses TRBV5-1 with TRBJ2-7, with TRBD2 identical over 12 bases. The CDR3 is made up of 14 amino acids. Germline trimming cut 7 bases from V and 7 bases from J; bases unmatched to any gene: 9. Per the germline V gene, CDR1 is SGHRS and CDR2 is YFSETQ. CDR3 nucleotide sequence: TGCGCCAGCCGTCCCGGGACTAGCGGGCTAGAGCAGTACTTC. This translates into CASRPGTSGLEQYF. The full variable domain, completed using reference TRBV5-1 and TRBJ2-7, is KAGVTQTPRYLIKTRGQQVTLSCSPISGHRSVSWYQQTPGQGLQFLFEYFSETQRNKGNFPGRFSGRQFSNSRSEMNVSTLELGDSALYLCASRPGTSGLEQYFGPGTRLTVT.

This clonotype was counted at least ten times. The rearrangement joins TRBV6-2 or TRBV6-3 to TRBJ2-1; tentative D call: TRBD1 (7 bases). V shed 4 bases and J shed 1 base, with 11 bases lying between them. This CDR3 has 15 amino acids. Germline V CDR1 and CDR2: MNHEY, SVGEGT. CDR3: CASSWAGGSYNEQFF. The CDR3 nucleotides read TGTGCCAGCAGTTGGGCAGGGGGGTCCTACAATGAGCAGTTCTTC.

There are a few counts of this clonotype. V usage is TRBV10-3 and J usage is TRBJ1-3; 7 bases align to TRBD1. The CDR3 consists of 16 residues. The junction had 8 bases not matched to a gene; V was cut back by 6 bases and J by 0 bases. Germline V gives CDR1 ENHRY, CDR2 SYGVKD. The chain's CDR3 is CAIRTGTALSGNTIYF. In nucleotides, the CDR3 is TGTGCCATCAGGACCGGGACAGCCCTCTCTGGAAACACCATATATTTT.

The rearrangement uses TRBV7-9 and TRBJ2-2; 7 bases are shared with TRBD1. The V and J ends lost 4 bases and 6 bases, in that order; junction bases with no gene match: 14. Germline V CDR1 and CDR2: SEHNR, FQNEAQ (reference sequence). CDR3 size: 17 residues. The CDR3, as DNA: TGTGCCAGCAGCTACTGGACAGGCGAGCAGGTCCCCGGGGAGCTGTTTTTT. Amino acids: CASSYWTGEQVPGELFF.

This clonotype has more than one count but fewer than ten. The rearrangement joins TRBV12-3 or TRBV12-4 to TRBJ2-3; unclear D gene. The germline V and J ends were trimmed by 3 bases and 1 base, with 5 bases remaining between them. This CDR3 has 13 amino acids. The CDR3 DNA reads as TGTGCCAGCAGTTTCGGGCGCACAGATACGCAGTATTTT. Its protein product is CASSFGRTDTQYF.